This T cell receptor (beta chain) came from a study of CD8+CD57+ T cells in acquired aplastic anemia. Study details: Sorted CD4+ and CD8+ cells yielded roughly 3.2 ug of DNA on average.

About this clonotype: Its antigen is undetermined.

All patients picked for sequencing had shown, by flow cytometry, an expansion of CD8+CD57+ cells. With no exception, the patients had severe acquired aplastic anemia. Patients had not yet gotten any therapy when their blood was taken for sampling. The template used for profiling TCR beta VDJ and CDR3 was genomic DNA. Via MiXCR, TCRdb re-called the reads, giving one row per CDR3 protein. Altogether some 160,000 distinct CDR3 sequences are present, around 52% being singletons, with the ten largest covering roughly 30%. Study outcomes and limitations: Patients shared approximately 30 CD8+ CDR3 sequences with controls.

This receptor was identified in a human donor with aplastic anemia. Sequencing was carried out using sorted CD4+, CD8+, or CD8+CD57+ T cells (not recorded which) from PBMCs.

CDR3 nucleotides: TGTGCCAGCAGTGAAGACTATGCGAATTCACCCCTCCACTTT. Protein sequence: CASSEDYANSPLHF. This chain connects TRBV2 to TRBJ1-6; D gene unclear. Germline loops: CDR1 SNHLY, CDR2 FYNNEI. V was trimmed by 1 base and J by 7 bases, leaving 8 bases between them. This CDR3 region has 14 residues.